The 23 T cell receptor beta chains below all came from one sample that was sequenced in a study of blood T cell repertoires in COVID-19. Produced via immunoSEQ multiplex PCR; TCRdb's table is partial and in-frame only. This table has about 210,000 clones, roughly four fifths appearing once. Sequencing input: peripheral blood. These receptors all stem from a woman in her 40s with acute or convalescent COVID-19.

CDR3 loop: CASSRDMLYGYTF. The CDR3 DNA sequence: TGTGCCAGCAGCCGGGACATGCTCTATGGCTACACCTTC. The rearrangement joins TRBV2 to TRBJ1-2; TRBD1 is a possible D gene (6 bases). Between the trimmed V and J ends, which lost 6 bases and 4 bases, there was a span of 12 bases. Germline V gene data show CDR1 as SNHLY and CDR2 as FYNNEI. CDR3 length: 13 amino acids.

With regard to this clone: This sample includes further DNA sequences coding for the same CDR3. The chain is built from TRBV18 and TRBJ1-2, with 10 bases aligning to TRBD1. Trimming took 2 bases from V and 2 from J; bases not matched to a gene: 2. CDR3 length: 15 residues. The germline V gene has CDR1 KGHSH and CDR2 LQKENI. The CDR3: CASSPGQGGNYGYTF. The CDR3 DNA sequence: TGTGCCAGCTCACCAGGACAGGGGGGGAACTATGGCTACACCTTC.

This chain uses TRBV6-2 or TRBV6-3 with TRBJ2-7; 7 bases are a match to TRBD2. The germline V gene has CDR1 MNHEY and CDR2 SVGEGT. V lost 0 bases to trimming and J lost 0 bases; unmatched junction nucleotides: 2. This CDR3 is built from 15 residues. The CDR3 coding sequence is TGTGCCAGCAGTTACTCGCGGACTAGCTCCTACGAGCAGTACTTC. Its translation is CASSYSRTSSYEQYF.

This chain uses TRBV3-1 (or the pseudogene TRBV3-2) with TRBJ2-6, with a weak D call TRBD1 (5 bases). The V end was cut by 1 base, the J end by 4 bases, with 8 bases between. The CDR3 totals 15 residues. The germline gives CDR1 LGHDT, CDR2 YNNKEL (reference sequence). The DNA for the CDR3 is TGTGCCAGCAGCCAAGGCTGGGGCGGGGCCAACGTCCTGACTTTC. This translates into CASSQGWGGANVLTF.

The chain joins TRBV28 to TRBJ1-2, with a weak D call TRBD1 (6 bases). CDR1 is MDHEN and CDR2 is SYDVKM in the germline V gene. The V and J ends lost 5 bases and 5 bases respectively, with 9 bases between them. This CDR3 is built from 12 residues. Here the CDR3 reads CASSPQGYGYTF. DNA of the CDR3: TGTGCCAGCAGTCCACAGGGATATGGCTACACCTTC.

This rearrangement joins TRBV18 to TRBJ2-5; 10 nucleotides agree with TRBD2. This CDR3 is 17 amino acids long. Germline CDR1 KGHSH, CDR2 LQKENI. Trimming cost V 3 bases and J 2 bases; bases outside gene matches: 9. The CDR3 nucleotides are TGTGCCAGCTCACCGCAGCTAGCGGGAGTAGGACAAGAGACCCAGTACTTC. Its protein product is CASSPQLAGVGQETQYF.

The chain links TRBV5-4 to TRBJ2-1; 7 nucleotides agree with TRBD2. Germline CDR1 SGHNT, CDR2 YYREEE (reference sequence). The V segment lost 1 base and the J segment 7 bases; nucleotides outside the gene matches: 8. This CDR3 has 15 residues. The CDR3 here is CASSLIGGMVNEQFF. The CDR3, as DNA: TGTGCCAGCAGCTTGATCGGGGGGATGGTAAATGAGCAGTTCTTC.

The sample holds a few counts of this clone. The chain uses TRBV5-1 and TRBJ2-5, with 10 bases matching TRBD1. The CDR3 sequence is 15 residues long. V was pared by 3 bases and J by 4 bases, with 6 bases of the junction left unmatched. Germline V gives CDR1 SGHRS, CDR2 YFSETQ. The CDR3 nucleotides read TGCGCCAGCAGCTCAACCCGGGACAGGGGAGAGACCCAGTACTTC. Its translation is CASSSTRDRGETQYF. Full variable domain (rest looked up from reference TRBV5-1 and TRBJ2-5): KAGVTQTPRYLIKTRGQQVTLSCSPISGHRSVSWYQQTPGQGLQFLFEYFSETQRNKGNFPGRFSGRQFSNSRSEMNVSTLELGDSALYLCASSSTRDRGETQYFGPGTRLLVL.

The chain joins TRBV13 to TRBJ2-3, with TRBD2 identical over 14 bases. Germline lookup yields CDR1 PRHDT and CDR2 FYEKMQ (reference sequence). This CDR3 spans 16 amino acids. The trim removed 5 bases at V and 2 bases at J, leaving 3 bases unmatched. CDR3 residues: CASSGGLAGATDTQYF. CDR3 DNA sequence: TGTGCCAGCAGCGGGGGACTAGCGGGAGCCACAGATACGCAGTATTTT. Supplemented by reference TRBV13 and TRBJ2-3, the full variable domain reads AAGVIQSPRHLIKEKRETATLKCYPIPRHDTVYWYQQGPGQDPQFLISFYEKMQSDKGSIPDRFSAQQFSDYHSELNMSSLELGDSALYFCASSGGLAGATDTQYFGPGTRLTVL.

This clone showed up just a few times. The CDR3 DNA sequence: TGTGCCAGCAGTTCGGGGGGAGCAGGGAGGGGAGGGCCCCCCTTCCCAAAGGAGCAGTTCTTC. As protein: CASSSGGAGRGGPPFPKEQFF. The V call is TRBV27, the J call TRBJ2-1, with 7 bases identical to TRBD2. The CDR3 consists of 21 residues. With V trimmed by 4 bases and J by 10 bases, 31 bases remained unmatched. CDR1 is MNHEY, CDR2 SMNVEV, per germline (reference sequence).

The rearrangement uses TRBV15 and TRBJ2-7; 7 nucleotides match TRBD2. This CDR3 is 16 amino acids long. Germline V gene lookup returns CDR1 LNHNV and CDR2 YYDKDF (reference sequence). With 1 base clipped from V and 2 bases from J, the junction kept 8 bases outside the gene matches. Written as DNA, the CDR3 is TGTGCCACCAGCAGAGTGGGGGGGGGAGGACCCTACGAGCAGTACTTC. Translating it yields CATSRVGGGGPYEQYF.

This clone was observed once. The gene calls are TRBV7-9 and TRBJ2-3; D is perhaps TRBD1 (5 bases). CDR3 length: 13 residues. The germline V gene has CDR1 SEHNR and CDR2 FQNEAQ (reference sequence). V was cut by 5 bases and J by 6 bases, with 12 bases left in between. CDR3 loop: CASSPAGQDTQYF. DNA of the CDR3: TGTGCCAGCAGCCCGGCAGGGCAGGATACGCAGTATTTT.

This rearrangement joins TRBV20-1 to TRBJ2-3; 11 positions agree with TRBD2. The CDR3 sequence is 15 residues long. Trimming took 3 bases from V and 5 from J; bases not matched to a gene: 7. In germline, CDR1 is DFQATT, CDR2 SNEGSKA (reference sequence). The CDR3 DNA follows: TGCAGTGCTAGTTGGCTAGCGGGAGGTCTAGATACGCAGTATTTT. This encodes CSASWLAGGLDTQYF.

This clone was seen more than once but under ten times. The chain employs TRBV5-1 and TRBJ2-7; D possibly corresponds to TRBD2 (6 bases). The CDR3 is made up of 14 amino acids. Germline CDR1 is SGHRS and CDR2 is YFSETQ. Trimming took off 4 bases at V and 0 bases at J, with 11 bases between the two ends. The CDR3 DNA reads TGCGCCAGCAGCGTTAGCGGCAGCTCCTACGAGCAGTACTTC. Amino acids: CASSVSGSSYEQYF.

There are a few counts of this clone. Here the CDR3 DNA reads TGCGCCAGCAGCCAAGGGGGGCGGGCTCGAGGCTACACCTTC. Encoded protein: CASSQGGRARGYTF. The rearrangement uses TRBV4-1 and TRBJ1-2; tentatively, D is TRBD1 (6 bases). The CDR3 extends over 14 amino acids. Germline V CDR1 and CDR2: MGHRA, YSYEKL. Trimming pared 1 base from V and 8 bases from J, leaving 14 bases between.

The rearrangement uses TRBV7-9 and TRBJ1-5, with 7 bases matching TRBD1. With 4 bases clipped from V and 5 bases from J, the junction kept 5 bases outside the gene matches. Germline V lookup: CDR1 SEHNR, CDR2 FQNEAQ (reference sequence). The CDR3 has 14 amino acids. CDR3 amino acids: CASSSDRDYQPQHF. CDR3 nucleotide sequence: TGTGCCAGCAGCTCAGACAGGGATTATCAGCCCCAGCATTTT.

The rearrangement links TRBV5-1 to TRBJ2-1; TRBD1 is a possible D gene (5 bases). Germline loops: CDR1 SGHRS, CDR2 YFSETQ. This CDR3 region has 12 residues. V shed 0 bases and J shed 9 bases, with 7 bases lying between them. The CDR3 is CASSLEGSEQFF. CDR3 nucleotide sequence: TGCGCCAGCAGCTTGGAGGGGTCTGAGCAGTTCTTC.

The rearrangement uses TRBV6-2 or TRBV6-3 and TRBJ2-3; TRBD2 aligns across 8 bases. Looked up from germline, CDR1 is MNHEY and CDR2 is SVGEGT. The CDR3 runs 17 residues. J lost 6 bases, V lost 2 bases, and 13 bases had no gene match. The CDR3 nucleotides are TGTGCCAGCAGTTACACCCTGGGGACGGGGGGGCACGATACGCAGTATTTT. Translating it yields CASSYTLGTGGHDTQYF.

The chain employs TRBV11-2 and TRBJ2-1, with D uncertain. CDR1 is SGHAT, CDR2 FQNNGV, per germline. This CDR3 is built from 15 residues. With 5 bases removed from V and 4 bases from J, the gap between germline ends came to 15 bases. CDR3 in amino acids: CASSPFYAGYNEQFF. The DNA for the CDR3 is TGTGCCAGCAGCCCCTTCTATGCCGGGTACAATGAGCAGTTCTTC.

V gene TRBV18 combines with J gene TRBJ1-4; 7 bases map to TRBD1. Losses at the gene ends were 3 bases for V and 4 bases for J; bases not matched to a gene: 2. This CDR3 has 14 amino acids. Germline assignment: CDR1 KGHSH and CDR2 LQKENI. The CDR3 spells CASSPRDSNEKLFF. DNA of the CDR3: TGTGCCAGCTCACCCCGGGACAGTAATGAAAAACTGTTTTTT.

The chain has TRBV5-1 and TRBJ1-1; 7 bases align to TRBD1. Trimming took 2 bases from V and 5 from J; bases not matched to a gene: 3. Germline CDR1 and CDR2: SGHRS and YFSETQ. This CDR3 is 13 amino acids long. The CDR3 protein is CASSFRGRTEAFF. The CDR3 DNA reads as TGCGCCAGCAGCTTCAGGGGGAGGACTGAAGCTTTCTTT.

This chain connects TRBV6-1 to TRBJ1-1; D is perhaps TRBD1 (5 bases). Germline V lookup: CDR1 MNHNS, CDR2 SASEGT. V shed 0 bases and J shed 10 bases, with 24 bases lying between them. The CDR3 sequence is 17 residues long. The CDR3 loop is CASSEALRQPRDFVAFF. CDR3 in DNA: TGTGCCAGCAGTGAAGCGCTCCGACAGCCGAGAGACTTCGTAGCTTTCTTT.

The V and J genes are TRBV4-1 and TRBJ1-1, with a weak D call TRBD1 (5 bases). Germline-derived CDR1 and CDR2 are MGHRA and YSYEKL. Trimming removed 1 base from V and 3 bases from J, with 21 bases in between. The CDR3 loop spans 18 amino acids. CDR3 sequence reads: CASSQVGTGDFWHTEAFF. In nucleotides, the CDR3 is TGCGCCAGCAGCCAAGTTGGAACGGGGGACTTCTGGCACACTGAAGCTTTCTTT.